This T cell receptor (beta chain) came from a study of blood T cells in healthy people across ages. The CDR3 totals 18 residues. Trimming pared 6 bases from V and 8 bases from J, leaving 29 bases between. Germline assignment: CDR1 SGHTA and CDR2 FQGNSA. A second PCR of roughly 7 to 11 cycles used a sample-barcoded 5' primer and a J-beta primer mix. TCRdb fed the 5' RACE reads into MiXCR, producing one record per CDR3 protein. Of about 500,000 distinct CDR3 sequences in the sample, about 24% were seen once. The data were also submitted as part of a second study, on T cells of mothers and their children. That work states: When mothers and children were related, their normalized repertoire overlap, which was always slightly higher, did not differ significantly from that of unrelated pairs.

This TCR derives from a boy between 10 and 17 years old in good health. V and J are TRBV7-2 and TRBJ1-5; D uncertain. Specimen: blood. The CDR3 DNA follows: TGTGCCAGCAGTTCCCCCGGGAAACCACCCCCGTTTAGGAAGCCCCAGCATTTT. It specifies CASSSPGKPPPFRKPQHF. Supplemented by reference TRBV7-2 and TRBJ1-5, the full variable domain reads GAGVSQSPSNKVTEKGKDVELRCDPISGHTALYWYRQSLGQGLEFLIYFQGNSAPDKSGLPSDRFSAERTGGSVSTLTIQRTQQEDSAVYLCASSSPGKPPPFRKPQHFGDGTRLSIL.